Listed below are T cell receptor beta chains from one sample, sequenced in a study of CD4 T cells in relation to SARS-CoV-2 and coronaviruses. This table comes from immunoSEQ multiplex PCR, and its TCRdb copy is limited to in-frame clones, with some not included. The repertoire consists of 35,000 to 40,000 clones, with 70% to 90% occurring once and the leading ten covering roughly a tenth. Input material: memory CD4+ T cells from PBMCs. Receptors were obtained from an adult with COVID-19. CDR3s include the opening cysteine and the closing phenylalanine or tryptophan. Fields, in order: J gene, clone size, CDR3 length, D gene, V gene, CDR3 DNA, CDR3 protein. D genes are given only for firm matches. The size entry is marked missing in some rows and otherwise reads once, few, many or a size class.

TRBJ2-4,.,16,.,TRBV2,TGTGCCAGCAGTCCAGGGCCGGACGGAGAAAAAAACATTCAGTACTTC,CASSPGPDGEKNIQYF
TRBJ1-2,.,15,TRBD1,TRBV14,TGTGCCAGCAGCCGCGCCAGGGGGCTCTTTTTTGGCTACACCTTC,CASSRARGLFFGYTF
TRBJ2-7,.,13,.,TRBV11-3,TGTGCCAGCAGCTTAGAACCCTACTACGAGCAGTACTTC,CASSLEPYYEQYF
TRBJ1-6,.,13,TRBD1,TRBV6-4,TGTGCCAGCAGCGACAGGGAGGGGTCACCCCTCCACTTT,CASSDREGSPLHF
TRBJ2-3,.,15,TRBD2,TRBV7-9,TGTGCCAGCAGCGTCCTTAGCGGGGGGGCAGATACGCAGTATTTT,CASSVLSGGADTQYF
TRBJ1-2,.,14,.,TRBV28,TGTGCCAGCAGCCCGGTTCAGGTCCACTATGGCTACACCTTC,CASSPVQVHYGYTF
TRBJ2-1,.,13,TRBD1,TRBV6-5,TGTGCCAGCAGGACAGGGGGCCTTAATGAGCAGTTCTTC,CASRTGGLNEQFF
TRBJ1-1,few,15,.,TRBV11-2,TGTGCCAGCAGCTTGGGTCGGGCCCTGGACACTGAAGCTTTCTTT,CASSLGRALDTEAFF
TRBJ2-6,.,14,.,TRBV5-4,TGTGCCAGCAGCTTGACAGGGGGGGCCAACGTCCTGACTTTC,CASSLTGGANVLTF
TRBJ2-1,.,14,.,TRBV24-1,TGTGCCACCAGTGAGAGTGGCGGGCTCGATGAGCAGTTCTTC,CATSESGGLDEQFF
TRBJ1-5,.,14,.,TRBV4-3,TGCGCCAGCAGCCAAACAGGGCGCAATCAGCCCCAGCATTTT,CASSQTGRNQPQHF
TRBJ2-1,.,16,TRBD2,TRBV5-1,TGCGCCAGCAGCTTGGTGGCTAGCGGGGGGGCGTATGAGCAGTTCTTC,CASSLVASGGAYEQFF
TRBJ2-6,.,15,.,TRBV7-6,TGTGCCAGCAGCTTAGCGAGCTCTGGGGCCAACGTCCTGACTTTC,CASSLASSGANVLTF
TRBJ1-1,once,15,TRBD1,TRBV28,TGTGCCAGCAGTGGGGACAGGACCTTGAACACTGAAGCTTTCTTT,CASSGDRTLNTEAFF
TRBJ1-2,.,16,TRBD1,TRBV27,TGTGCCAGCGGACTCCGGGACAGAGGAATCAACTATGGCTACACCTTC,CASGLRDRGINYGYTF
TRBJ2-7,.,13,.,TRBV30,TGTGCCTGGAGGGTACAGGATAGATACGAGCAGTACTTC,CAWRVQDRYEQYF
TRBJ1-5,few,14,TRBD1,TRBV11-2,TGTGCCAGCAGCTTAGGGACAGGGAGTCAGCCCCAGCATTTT,CASSLGTGSQPQHF
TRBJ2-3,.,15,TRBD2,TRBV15,TGTGCCACCAGCACCCGACTAGCTATCACAGATACGCAGTATTTT,CATSTRLAITDTQYF
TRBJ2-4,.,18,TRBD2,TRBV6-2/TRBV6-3,TGTGCCAGCAGTTACCCGCTTGGCGGGGGGGCCGCCAAAAACATTCAGTACTTC,CASSYPLGGGAAKNIQYF
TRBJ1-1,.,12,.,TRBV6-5,TGTGCCAGCCGTACAGTGAACACTGAAGCTTTCTTT,CASRTVNTEAFF
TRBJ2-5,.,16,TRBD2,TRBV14,TGTGCCAGCAGCCATCAACACGGGGGAGGGTCAGAGACCCAGTACTTC,CASSHQHGGGSETQYF
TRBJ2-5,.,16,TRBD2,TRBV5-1,TGCGCCAGCAGCTTGGGGACTAGCGGGGGAAGAGAGACCCAGTACTTC,CASSLGTSGGRETQYF
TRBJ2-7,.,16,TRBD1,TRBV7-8,TGTGCCAGCAGCTTAGCCCCAGGACAGGGAGGCTACGAGCAGTACTTC,CASSLAPGQGGYEQYF
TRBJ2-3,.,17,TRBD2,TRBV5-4,TGTGCCAGCAGCCCAAATACCGGGACTAGCGGGGGTTATACGCAGTATTTT,CASSPNTGTSGGYTQYF
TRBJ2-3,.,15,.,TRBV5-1,TGCGCCAGCAGCTTGCGGAATACGTACACAGATACGCAGTATTTT,CASSLRNTYTDTQYF
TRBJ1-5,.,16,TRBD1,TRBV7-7,TGTGCTAGCAGCTTCCGGGACAGTAATAGCAATCAGCCCCAGCATTTT,CASSFRDSNSNQPQHF
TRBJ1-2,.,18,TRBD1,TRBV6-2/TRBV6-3,TGTGCCAGCAGTGTTCCCGGGACAGGGGGCGATTTTAACTATGGCTACACCTTC,CASSVPGTGGDFNYGYTF
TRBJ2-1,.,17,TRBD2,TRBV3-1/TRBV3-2,TGTGCCAGCAGCCATTCTTCTAGCGGGGGGGCTTGGAATGAGCAGTTCTTC,CASSHSSSGGAWNEQFF
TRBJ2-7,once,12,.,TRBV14,TGTGCCAGCAGCCCCCAGCCCTACGAGCAGTACTTC,CASSPQPYEQYF
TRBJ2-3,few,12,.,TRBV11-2,TGTGCCAGCAGCTTAGGACAGAATACGCAGTATTTT,CASSLGQNTQYF
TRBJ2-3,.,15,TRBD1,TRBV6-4,TGTGCCAGCAGTTCCGGGACAGGGGACACAGATACGCAGTATTTT,CASSSGTGDTDTQYF
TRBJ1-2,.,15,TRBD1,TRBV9,TGTGCCAGCAGCGTAGGGGCAGGGGGCGATAATGGCTACACCTTC,CASSVGAGGDNGYTF
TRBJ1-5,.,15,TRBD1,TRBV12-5,TGTGCTAGTGGTTTGGGACAGGGGGCAGATCAGCCCCAGCATTTT,CASGLGQGADQPQHF
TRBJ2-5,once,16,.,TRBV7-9,TGTGCCAGCAGCTCATCGGGGGCGACGATCCAAGAGACTCAGTACTTC,CASSSSGATIQETQYF
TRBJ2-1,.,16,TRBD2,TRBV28,TGTGCCAGCAGTTTGGGGACTAGCGGGGGCGAGAATGAGCAGTTCTTC,CASSLGTSGGENEQFF
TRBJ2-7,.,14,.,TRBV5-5,TGTGCCAGCAGCCCCAGGTCATCCTCCTACGAGCAGTACTTC,CASSPRSSSYEQYF
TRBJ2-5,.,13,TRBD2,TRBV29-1,TGCAGCGTTGACGCGGGGGGCGTGAAGACCCAGTACTTC,CSVDAGGVKTQYF
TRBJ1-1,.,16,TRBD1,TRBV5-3,TGTGCCAGAAGCTTCTTCGGACAGGGGTTGAACACTGAAGCTTTCTTT,CARSFFGQGLNTEAFF
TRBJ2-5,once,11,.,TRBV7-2,TGTGCCAGCAGCGCCTTTGAGACCCAGTACTTC,CASSAFETQYF
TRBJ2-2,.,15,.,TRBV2,TGTGCCAGCAGTCCGGAGGGGGCGCGGACCGGGGAGCTGTTTTTT,CASSPEGARTGELFF
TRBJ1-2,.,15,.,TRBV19,TGTGCCAGTAGTATAGGTCCGGGATCTAACTATGGCTACACCTTC,CASSIGPGSNYGYTF
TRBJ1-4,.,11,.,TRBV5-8,TGTGCCAGCAGCTATACGGGGGGACTGTTTTTT,CASSYTGGLFF
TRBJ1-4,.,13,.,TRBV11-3,TGTGCCAGCAGCCCTGACAAGTTCGAAAAACTGTTTTTT,CASSPDKFEKLFF
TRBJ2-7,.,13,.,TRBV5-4,TGTGCCAGCAGCTTGGCCCGAGGATACGAGCAGTACTTC,CASSLARGYEQYF
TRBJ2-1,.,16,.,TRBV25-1,TGTGCCAGCAGTGAATATAACAGGCCCCGCTACAATGAGCAGTTCTTC,CASSEYNRPRYNEQFF
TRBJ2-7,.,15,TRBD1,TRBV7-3,TGTGCCAGCAGCTTAACGGGACAGGGGAGGTACGAGCAGTACTTC,CASSLTGQGRYEQYF
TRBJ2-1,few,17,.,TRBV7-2,TGTGCCAGCAGCTTAAGTGGTCGAAGGGGGTTACACAATGAGCAGTTCTTC,CASSLSGRRGLHNEQFF
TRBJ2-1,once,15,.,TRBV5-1,TGCGCCAGCAGCTTCCGGGACGGAGACTACAATGAGCAGTTCTTC,CASSFRDGDYNEQFF
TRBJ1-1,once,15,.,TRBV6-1,TGTGCCAGCAGTGAAATTGGCAGGGGGAACACTGAAGCTTTCTTT,CASSEIGRGNTEAFF
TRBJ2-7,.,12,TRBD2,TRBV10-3,TGTGCCACTGGACTAGCGATCTACGAGCAGTACTTC,CATGLAIYEQYF
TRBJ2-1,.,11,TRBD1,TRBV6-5,TGTGCCACCTATAAAACAGGGGTCTTGTTCTTC,CATYKTGVLFF